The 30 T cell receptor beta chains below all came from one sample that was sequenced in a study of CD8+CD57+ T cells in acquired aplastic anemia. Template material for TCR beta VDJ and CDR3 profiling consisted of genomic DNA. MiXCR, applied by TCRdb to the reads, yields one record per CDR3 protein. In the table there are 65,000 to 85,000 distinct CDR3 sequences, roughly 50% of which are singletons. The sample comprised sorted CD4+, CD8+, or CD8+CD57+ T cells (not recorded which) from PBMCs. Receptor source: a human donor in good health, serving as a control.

The CDR3 reads CSVDRGGNTIYF. The CDR3 DNA is TGCAGCGTAGACAGGGGCGGAAACACCATATATTTT. V and J are TRBV29-1 and TRBJ1-3; 8 bases agree with TRBD1. The V gene's germline CDR1 is SQVTM and CDR2 ANQGSEA. V dropped 6 bases and J dropped 4; count of bases not matched to a gene: 2. CDR3 length equals 12 residues.

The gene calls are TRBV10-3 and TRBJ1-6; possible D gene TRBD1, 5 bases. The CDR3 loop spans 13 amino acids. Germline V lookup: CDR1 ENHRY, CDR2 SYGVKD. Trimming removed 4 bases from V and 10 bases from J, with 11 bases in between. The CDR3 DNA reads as TGTGCCATCAGTGCCCAGGGAAGCTCACCCCTCCACTTT. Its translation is CAISAQGSSPLHF.

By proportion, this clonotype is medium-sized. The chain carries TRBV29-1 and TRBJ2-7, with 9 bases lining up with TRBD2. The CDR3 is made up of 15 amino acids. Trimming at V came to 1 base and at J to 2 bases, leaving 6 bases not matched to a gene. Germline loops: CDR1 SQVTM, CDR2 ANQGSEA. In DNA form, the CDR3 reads TGCAGCGTTGAAGGGCTTAGCGGGGGAGCCTACGAGCAGTACTTC. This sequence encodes CSVEGLSGGAYEQYF.

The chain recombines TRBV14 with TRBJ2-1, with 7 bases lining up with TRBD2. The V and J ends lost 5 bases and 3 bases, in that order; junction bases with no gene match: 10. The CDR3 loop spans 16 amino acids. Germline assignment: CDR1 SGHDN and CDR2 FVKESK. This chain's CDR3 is CASSLGPGLLYNEQFF. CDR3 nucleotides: TGTGCCAGCAGCTTAGGCCCGGGACTACTCTACAATGAGCAGTTCTTC. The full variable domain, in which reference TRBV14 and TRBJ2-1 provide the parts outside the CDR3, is EAGVTQFPSHSVIEKGQTVTLRCDPISGHDNLYWYRRVMGKEIKFLLHFVKESKQDESGMPNNRFLAERTGGTYSTLKVQPAELEDSGVYFCASSLGPGLLYNEQFFGPGTRLTVL.

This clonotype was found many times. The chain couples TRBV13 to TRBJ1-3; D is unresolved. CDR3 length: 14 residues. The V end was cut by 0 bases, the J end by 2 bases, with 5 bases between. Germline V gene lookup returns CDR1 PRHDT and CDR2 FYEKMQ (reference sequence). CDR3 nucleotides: TGTGCCAGCAGCTTAGGGTCAGCTGGAAACACCATATATTTT. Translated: CASSLGSAGNTIYF.

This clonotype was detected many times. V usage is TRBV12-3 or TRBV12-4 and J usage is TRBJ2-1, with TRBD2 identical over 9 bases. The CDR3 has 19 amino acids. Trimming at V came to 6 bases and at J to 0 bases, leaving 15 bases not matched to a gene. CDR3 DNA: TGTGCCAGCAGATCAGAGACCGGGACTAGCCTCCCCTCCTACAATGAGCAGTTCTTC. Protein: CASRSETGTSLPSYNEQFF.

CDR3 loop: CAWSPGQGAHSEQFF. In nucleotides, the CDR3 is TGTGCCTGGAGTCCGGGACAGGGGGCGCACAGTGAGCAGTTCTTC. V gene TRBV30 combines with J gene TRBJ2-1; TRBD1 matches 12 bases. The CDR3 has 15 residues. With 2 bases clipped from V and 9 bases from J, the junction kept 8 bases outside the gene matches. Germline V lookup: CDR1 GTSNPN, CDR2 SVGIG (reference sequence).

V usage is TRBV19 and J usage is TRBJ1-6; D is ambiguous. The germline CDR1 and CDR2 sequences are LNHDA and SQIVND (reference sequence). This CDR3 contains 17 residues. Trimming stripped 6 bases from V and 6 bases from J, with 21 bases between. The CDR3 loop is CASREVTGLRGNSPLHF. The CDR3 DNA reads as TGTGCCAGTAGGGAGGTTACCGGACTCCGGGGTAATTCACCCCTCCACTTT.

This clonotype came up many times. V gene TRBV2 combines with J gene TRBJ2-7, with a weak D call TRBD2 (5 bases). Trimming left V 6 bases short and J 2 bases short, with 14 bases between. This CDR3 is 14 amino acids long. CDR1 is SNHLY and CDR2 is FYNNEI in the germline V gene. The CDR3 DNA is TGTGCCAGCAGCCCGGACTGGGGTGCCTACGAGCAGTACTTC. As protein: CASSPDWGAYEQYF.

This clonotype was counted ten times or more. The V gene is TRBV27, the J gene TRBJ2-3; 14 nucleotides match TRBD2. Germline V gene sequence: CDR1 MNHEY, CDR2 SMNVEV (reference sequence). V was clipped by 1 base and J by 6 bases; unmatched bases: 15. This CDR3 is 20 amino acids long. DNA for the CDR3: TGTGCCAGCAGTTTATTCCTTTTAGGGACTAGCGGGGGTGGTGAGGATACGCAGTATTTT. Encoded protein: CASSLFLLGTSGGGEDTQYF.

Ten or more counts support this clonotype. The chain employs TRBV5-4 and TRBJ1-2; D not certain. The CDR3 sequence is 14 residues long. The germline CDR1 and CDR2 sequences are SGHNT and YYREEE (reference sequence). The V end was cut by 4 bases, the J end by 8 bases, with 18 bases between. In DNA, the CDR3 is TGTGCCAGCAGCGGAATACAAGGGAAGTGGGGCTACACCTTC. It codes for CASSGIQGKWGYTF.

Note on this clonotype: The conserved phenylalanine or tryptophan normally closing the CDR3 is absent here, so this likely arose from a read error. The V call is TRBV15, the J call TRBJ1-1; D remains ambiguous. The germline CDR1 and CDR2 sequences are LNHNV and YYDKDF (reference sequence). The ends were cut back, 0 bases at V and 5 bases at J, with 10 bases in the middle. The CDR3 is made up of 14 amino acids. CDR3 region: CATSRDLRVTEAFL. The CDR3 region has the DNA TGTGCCACCAGCAGAGATCTAAGGGTTACTGAAGCTTTCCTT.

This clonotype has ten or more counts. CDR3: CASSLSSGTGAFF. Written as DNA, the CDR3 is TGTGCCAGCAGTTTATCTTCCGGGACGGGAGCTTTCTTT. The chain couples TRBV27 to TRBJ1-1; weak D call: TRBD1 (5 bases). The V end lost 0 bases, the J end lost 10 bases, and 12 bases lay between the germline ends. The CDR3 extends over 13 amino acids. Germline CDR1 MNHEY, CDR2 SMNVEV (reference sequence).

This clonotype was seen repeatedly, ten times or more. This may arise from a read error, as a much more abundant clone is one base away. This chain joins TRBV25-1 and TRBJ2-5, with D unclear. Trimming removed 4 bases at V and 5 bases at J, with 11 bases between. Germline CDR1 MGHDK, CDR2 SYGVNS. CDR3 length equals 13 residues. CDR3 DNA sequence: TGTGCCAGCAGTGGTCAAGGTTCGGAGACCCAGTACTTC. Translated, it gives CASSGQGSETQYF.

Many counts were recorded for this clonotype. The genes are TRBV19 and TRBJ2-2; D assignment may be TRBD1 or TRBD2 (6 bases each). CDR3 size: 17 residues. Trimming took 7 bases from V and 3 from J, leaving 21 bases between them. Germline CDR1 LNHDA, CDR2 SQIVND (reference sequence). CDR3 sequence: CASTPPGAVYDTGELFF. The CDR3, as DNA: TGTGCCAGTACCCCGCCGGGGGCGGTTTACGACACCGGGGAGCTGTTTTTT.

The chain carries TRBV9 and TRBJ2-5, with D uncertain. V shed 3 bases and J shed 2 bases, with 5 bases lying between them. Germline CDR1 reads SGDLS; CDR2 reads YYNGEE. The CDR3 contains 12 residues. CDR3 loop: CASSGPQETQYF. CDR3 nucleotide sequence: TGTGCCAGCAGCGGGCCACAAGAGACCCAGTACTTC.

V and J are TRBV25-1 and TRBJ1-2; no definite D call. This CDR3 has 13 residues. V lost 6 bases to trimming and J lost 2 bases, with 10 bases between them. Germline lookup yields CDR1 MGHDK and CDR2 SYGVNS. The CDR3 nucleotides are TGTGCCAGCAGCCTCGGGATCAACTATGGCTACACCTTC. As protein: CASSLGINYGYTF.

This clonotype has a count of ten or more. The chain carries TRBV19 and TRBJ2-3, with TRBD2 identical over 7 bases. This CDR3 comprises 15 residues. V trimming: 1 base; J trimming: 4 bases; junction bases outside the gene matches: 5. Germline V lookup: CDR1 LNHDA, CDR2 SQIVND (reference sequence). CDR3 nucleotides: TGTGCCAGTAGTATAGGGGGGGGGGTCCCAGATACGCAGTATTTT. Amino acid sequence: CASSIGGGVPDTQYF.

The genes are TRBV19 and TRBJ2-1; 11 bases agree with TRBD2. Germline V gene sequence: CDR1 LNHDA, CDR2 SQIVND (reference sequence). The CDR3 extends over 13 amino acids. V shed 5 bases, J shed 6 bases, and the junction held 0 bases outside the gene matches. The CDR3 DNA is TGTGCCAGTAGTCTAGCGGGGGGCAATGAGCAGTTCTTC. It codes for CASSLAGGNEQFF.

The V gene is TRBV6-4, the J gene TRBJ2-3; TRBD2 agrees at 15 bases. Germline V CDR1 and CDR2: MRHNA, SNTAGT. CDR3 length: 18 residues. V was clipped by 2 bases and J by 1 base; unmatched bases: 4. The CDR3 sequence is CASSDGLAGGPGTDTQYF. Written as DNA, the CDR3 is TGTGCCAGCAGTGACGGACTAGCGGGGGGGCCTGGCACAGATACGCAGTATTTT.

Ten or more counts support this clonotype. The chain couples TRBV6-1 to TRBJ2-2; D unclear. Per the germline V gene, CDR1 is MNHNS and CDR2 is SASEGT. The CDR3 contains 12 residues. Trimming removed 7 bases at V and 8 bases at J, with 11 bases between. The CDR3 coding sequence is TGTGCCAGCAAACTCGCTCGGGGGGAGCTGTTTTTT. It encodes CASKLARGELFF.

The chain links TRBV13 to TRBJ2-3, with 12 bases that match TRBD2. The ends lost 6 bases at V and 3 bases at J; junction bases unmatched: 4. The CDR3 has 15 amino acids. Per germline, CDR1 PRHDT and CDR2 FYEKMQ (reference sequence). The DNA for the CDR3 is TGTGCCAGCAGGAGAGGGACTAGCGGGACAGATACGCAGTATTTT. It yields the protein CASRRGTSGTDTQYF. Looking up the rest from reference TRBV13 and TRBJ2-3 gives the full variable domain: AAGVIQSPRHLIKEKRETATLKCYPIPRHDTVYWYQQGPGQDPQFLISFYEKMQSDKGSIPDRFSAQQFSDYHSELNMSSLELGDSALYFCASRRGTSGTDTQYFGPGTRLTVL.

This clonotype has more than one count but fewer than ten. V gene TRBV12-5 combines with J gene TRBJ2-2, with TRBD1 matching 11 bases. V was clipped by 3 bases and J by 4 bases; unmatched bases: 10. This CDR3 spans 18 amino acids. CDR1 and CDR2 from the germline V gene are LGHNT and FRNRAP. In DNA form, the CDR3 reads TGTGCTAGTGGTTTCTCATATGGGACAGGGGGTCGCACCGGGGAGCTGTTTTTT. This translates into CASGFSYGTGGRTGELFF.

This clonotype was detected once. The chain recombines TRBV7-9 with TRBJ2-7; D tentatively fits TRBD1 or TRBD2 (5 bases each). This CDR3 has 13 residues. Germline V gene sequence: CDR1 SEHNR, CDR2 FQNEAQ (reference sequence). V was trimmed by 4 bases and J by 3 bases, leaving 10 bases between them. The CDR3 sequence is CASSSEDNYEQYF. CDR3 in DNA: TGTGCCAGCAGCTCGGAGGACAACTACGAGCAGTACTTC.

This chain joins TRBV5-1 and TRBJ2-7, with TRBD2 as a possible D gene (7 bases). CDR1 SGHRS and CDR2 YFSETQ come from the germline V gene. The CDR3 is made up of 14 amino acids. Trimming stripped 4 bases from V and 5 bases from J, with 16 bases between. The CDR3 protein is CASSREGGLHEQYV. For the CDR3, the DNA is TGCGCCAGCAGCCGAGAGGGGGGGCTCCACGAGCAGTACGTC.

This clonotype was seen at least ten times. CDR3 sequence reads: CSATKKRGQGFEQYF. Written as DNA, the CDR3 is TGCAGTGCTACAAAAAAAAGGGGACAGGGGTTCGAGCAGTACTTC. The chain joins TRBV20-1 to TRBJ2-7; 10 bases align to TRBD1. The CDR3 length is 15 residues. Germline CDR1 reads DFQATT; CDR2 reads SNEGSKA (reference sequence). J gave up 6 bases and V 4 bases, and 12 bases lay outside the gene matches.

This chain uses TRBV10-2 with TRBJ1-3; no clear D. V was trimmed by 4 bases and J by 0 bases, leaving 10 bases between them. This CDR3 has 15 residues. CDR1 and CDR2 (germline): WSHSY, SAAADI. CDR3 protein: CASSAQVRSGNTIYF. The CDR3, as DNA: TGCGCCAGCAGTGCGCAGGTTCGCTCTGGAAACACCATATATTTT.

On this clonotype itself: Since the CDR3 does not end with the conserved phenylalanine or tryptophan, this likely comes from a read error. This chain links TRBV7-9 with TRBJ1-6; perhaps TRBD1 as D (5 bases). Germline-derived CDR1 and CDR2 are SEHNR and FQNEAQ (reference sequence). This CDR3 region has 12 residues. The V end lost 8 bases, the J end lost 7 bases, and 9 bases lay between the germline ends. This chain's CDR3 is CASEGDNSPLHS. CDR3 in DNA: TGTGCCAGCGAAGGGGACAATTCACCCCTCCACTCT.

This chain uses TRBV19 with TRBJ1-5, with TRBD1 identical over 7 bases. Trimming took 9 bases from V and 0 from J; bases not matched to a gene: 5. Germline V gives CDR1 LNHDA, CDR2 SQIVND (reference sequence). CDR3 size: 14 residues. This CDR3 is CASAGTDSNQPQHF. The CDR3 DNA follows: TGTGCCAGCGCCGGGACAGATAGCAATCAGCCCCAGCATTTT.

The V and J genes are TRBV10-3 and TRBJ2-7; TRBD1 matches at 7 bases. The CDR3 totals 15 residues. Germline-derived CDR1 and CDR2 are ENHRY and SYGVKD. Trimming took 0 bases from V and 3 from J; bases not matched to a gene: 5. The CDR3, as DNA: TGTGCCATCAGTGAGTCGTCAGGGGGATACTACGAGCAGTACTTC. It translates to CAISESSGGYYEQYF.